The source of this T cell receptor (beta chain) is a study of T-cell reconstitution after alpha-beta-depleted transplantation in children. The sample holds many counts of this clonotype. Molecular barcoding with unique molecular identifiers was used for the TCRbeta library. TCRdb redid the calling of the PCR reads with MiXCR, one entry per CDR3 protein. This sample carries about 420,000 distinct CDR3 sequences, under 13% of them seen once, and the ten largest clones take roughly 5.1%. Germline V gene sequence: CDR1 SGHAT, CDR2 FQNNGV. The V gene lost 5 bases and the J gene lost 6 bases, with 13 bases spanning the gap. This CDR3 is 14 amino acids long.

The clonotype comes from a human donor who donated a stem cell graft to a child with acute myeloid leukemia. The chain recombines TRBV11-2 with TRBJ2-2, with D perhaps given as TRBD1 or TRBD2 (5 bases each). Sequenced material: PBMCs from the stem cell graft donor, taken from the stem cell graft. The CDR3 DNA reads TGTGCCAGCAGCCCCACCGAGGGGTCCGGGGAGCTGTTTTTT. This codes for CASSPTEGSGELFF.